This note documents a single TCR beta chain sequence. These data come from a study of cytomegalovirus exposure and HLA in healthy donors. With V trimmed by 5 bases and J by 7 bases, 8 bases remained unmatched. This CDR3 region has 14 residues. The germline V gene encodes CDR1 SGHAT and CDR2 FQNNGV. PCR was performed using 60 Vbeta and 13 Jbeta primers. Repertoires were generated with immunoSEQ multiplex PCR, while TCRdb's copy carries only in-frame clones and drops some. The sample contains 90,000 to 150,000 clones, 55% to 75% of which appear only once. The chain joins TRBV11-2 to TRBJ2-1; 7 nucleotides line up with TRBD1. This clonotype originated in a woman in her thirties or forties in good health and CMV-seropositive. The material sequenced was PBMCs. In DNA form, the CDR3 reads TGTGCCAGCAGCACGACCGGGACAGCAAATGAGCAGTTCTTC. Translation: CASSTTGTANEQFF.